Following are 5 T cell receptor beta chains from one sample sequenced in a study of cytomegalovirus exposure and HLA in healthy donors. 60 Vbeta and 13 Jbeta primers were used in PCR. Repertoires were generated with immunoSEQ multiplex PCR, while TCRdb's copy carries only in-frame clones and drops some. The sample records some 130,000 clones, 80% to 85% being singletons. The sequenced material came from PBMCs. Receptors were obtained from a male donor in good health and CMV-seropositive.

This clone was recorded a few times. The chain recombines TRBV28 with TRBJ2-7, with 8 bases that match TRBD2. V was clipped by 3 bases and J by 2 bases; unmatched bases: 3. The CDR3 runs 14 residues. Germline-derived CDR1 and CDR2 are MDHEN and SYDVKM. In DNA, the CDR3 is TGTGCCAGCAGTTTGAAGACTAGCGCCTACGAGCAGTACTTC. Translated, it gives CASSLKTSAYEQYF.

The chain is built from TRBV2 and TRBJ1-2, with D unclear. Per germline, CDR1 SNHLY and CDR2 FYNNEI. Trimming stripped 3 bases from V and 6 bases from J, with 11 bases between. CDR3 length: 13 amino acids. The CDR3 DNA reads as TGTGCCAGCAGTGACGGGTCAGCGGATGGCTACACCTTC. As protein: CASSDGSADGYTF.

This clone was counted only a few times. This sequence joins TRBV11-2 and TRBJ1-4; 9 bases match TRBD1. CDR3 length: 16 amino acids. J lost 0 bases, V lost 5 bases, and 4 bases had no gene match. CDR1 and CDR2 from the germline V gene are SGHAT and FQNNGV. This chain's CDR3 is CASSPGTGSTNEKLFF. The CDR3 nucleotides are TGTGCCAGCAGCCCAGGGACAGGGTCAACTAATGAAAAACTGTTTTTT.

The J gene is TRBJ2-5, the V gene TRBV14, with D possibly being TRBD2 (6 bases). The V gene's germline CDR1 is SGHDN and CDR2 FVKESK. CDR3 length: 19 amino acids. V was shortened by 3 bases and J by 1 base, with 24 bases between the two germline ends. The CDR3 DNA follows: TGTGCCAGCAGCCAGGCGTCTAGCGTCGGGGGTTGGGGCCAAGAGACCCAGTACTTC. Its translation is CASSQASSVGGWGQETQYF.

This clone appeared a single time. The rearrangement joins TRBV10-3 to TRBJ1-1; TRBD1 matches at 7 bases. The ends lost 8 bases at V and 1 base at J; junction bases unmatched: 1. Germline V gene lookup returns CDR1 ENHRY and CDR2 SYGVKD. The CDR3 runs 12 residues. For the CDR3, the DNA is TGTGCCATCCGGGACAGGAACACTGAAGCTTTCTTT. Amino acid sequence: CAIRDRNTEAFF.